This TCR beta chain was profiled in a study of T cell repertoires in cytomegalovirus infection. Whole-study context: In public TCR beta signatures, there were indications of both CMV infection and matching HLA type. Findings and caveats of the study: HLA-C-restricted TCR beta clonotypes specific for CMV led the ex vivo response. The cumulative frequency of public TCR beta families distinguished individuals who carried CMV together with the relevant HLA.

The CDR3 is 13 residues long. V lost 6 bases to trimming and J lost 5 bases; unmatched junction nucleotides: 7. The germline gives CDR1 LNHDA, CDR2 SQIVND (reference sequence). TCRdb passed the reads through MiXCR, listing each CDR3 protein once. The table includes 560,000 or so distinct CDR3 sequences, more than 15% detected once. Points on this clonotype: Its target is unknown.

The sequenced sample consisted of CD8+ T cells from PBMCs. The sequence derives from a human donor in good health (CMV status not recorded). Some clones in this sample may be carry-over from other donors' samples. The V call is TRBV19, the J call TRBJ2-7, with 7 bases that match TRBD1. The CDR3 region is CASRSEGGHEQYF. The CDR3 bases are TGTGCCAGTAGGTCGGAAGGGGGCCACGAGCAGTACTTC.